These 22 T cell receptor beta chains were sequenced from one sample in a study of T cell responses to AZD1222 COVID-19 vaccine. Produced via immunoSEQ multiplex PCR; TCRdb's table is partial and in-frame only. The sample lists tens of thousands of clones; more than 75% were seen once. Sequenced here: peripheral blood, sampled on day 0 of AZD1222 vaccination. Receptor source: an adult in good health.

The chain has TRBV11-2 and TRBJ1-4; 7 bases match TRBD1. V lost 4 bases and J lost 8; bases outside the gene matches: 7. The CDR3 has 14 residues. Germline CDR1 is SGHAT and CDR2 is FQNNGV. This chain's CDR3 is CASSSGTVGEKLFF. DNA of the CDR3: TGTGCCAGCAGCTCCGGGACAGTGGGAGAAAAACTGTTTTTT.

The chain employs TRBV5-1 and TRBJ1-4, with TRBD1 identical over 7 bases. Germline V gene data show CDR1 as SGHRS and CDR2 as YFSETQ. The CDR3 loop spans 15 amino acids. The J segment lost 0 bases and the V segment lost 3 bases, leaving 2 bases of the junction unmatched. CDR3 region: CASSSGTATNEKLFF. The CDR3 bases are TGCGCCAGCAGCTCAGGGACAGCAACTAATGAAAAACTGTTTTTT.

This chain links TRBV28 with TRBJ2-1, with D unresolved. Germline assignment: CDR1 MDHEN and CDR2 SYDVKM. The CDR3 contains 11 residues. Deletions cut 5 bases from V and 9 bases from J, with 8 bases between. This CDR3 is CASSPLSEQFF. The DNA of the CDR3 is TGTGCCAGCAGTCCCCTTTCTGAGCAGTTCTTC.

This chain connects TRBV7-9 to TRBJ1-6, with a tentative D call TRBD1 (5 bases). Germline CDR1 SEHNR, CDR2 FQNEAQ (reference sequence). CDR3 size: 15 residues. The V end lost 1 base, the J end lost 5 bases, and 9 bases lay between the germline ends. CDR3 in amino acids: CASSLGGRNNSPLHF. As DNA, the CDR3 is TGTGCCAGCAGCTTAGGGGGCAGGAATAATTCACCCCTCCACTTT.

This clone was recorded only once. V and J are TRBV19 and TRBJ2-3; D is uncertain. Germline V CDR1 and CDR2: LNHDA, SQIVND (reference sequence). CDR3 length equals 15 residues. V was clipped by 5 bases and J by 3 bases, with 15 bases between them. CDR3 DNA: TGTGCCAGTAGTTTTCGGGCCGGCACTACAGATACGCAGTATTTT. Its protein is CASSFRAGTTDTQYF. Full variable domain (outside the CDR3, taken from reference TRBV19 and TRBJ2-3): DGGITQSPKYLFRKEGQNVTLSCEQNLNHDAMYWYRQDPGQGLRLIYYSQIVNDFQKGDIAEGYSVSREKKESFPLTVTSAQKNPTAFYLCASSFRAGTTDTQYFGPGTRLTVL.

The chain is built from TRBV7-8 and TRBJ2-2; D call uncertain. The CDR3 spans 14 residues. Germline CDR1 reads SGHVS; CDR2 reads FQNEAQ. Trimming removed 5 bases from V and 6 bases from J, with 13 bases in between. The CDR3 sequence: CASSDDNVSGELFF. DNA for the CDR3: TGTGCCAGCAGCGATGATAACGTCTCCGGGGAGCTGTTTTTT.

This chain connects TRBV28 to TRBJ1-2, with 11 bases that match TRBD1. There are 15 residues in the CDR3. The junction had 4 bases not matched to a gene; V was cut back by 3 bases and J by 4 bases. Germline CDR1 reads MDHEN; CDR2 reads SYDVKM. The CDR3 nucleotides are TGTGCCAGCAGTTTGGGACAGGGGGACGCCTATGGCTACACCTTC. Translating it yields CASSLGQGDAYGYTF.

This clone has just one count. The V call is TRBV19, the J call TRBJ2-2; 13 positions match TRBD2. From germline, CDR1 is LNHDA and CDR2 SQIVND (reference sequence). This CDR3 region has 15 residues. V shed 5 bases, J shed 10 bases, and the junction held 7 bases outside the gene matches. CDR3 DNA: TGTGCCAGTAGTGGCATCGGACTAGCGGGAGTGGAGCTGTTTTTT. Translation gives CASSGIGLAGVELFF. Combining the CDR3 with reference TRBV19 and TRBJ2-2 gives the whole variable domain DGGITQSPKYLFRKEGQNVTLSCEQNLNHDAMYWYRQDPGQGLRLIYYSQIVNDFQKGDIAEGYSVSREKKESFPLTVTSAQKNPTAFYLCASSGIGLAGVELFFGEGSRLTVL.

This sequence joins TRBV6-4 and TRBJ2-1; tentative D call: TRBD2 (5 bases). There are 16 residues in the CDR3. Trimming shortened V by 11 bases and J by 2 bases, and 22 bases separated the two germline ends. Germline CDR1 reads MRHNA; CDR2 reads SNTAGT. CDR3 in amino acids: CAPIKHCAGTYNEQFF. Written as DNA, the CDR3 is TGTGCCCCCATTAAACATTGCGCGGGTACCTACAATGAGCAGTTCTTC.

The J gene is TRBJ1-3, the V gene TRBV4-3; unclear D gene. V was pared by 1 base and J by 0 bases, with 10 bases between. Looked up from germline, CDR1 is LGHNA and CDR2 is YSLEER. The CDR3 sequence is 16 residues long. DNA of the CDR3: TGCGCCAGCAGCCAAGGGGAGGGTAGCTCTGGAAACACCATATATTTT. It encodes CASSQGEGSSGNTIYF.

This clone showed up just a few times. This chain links TRBV24-1 with TRBJ1-2; 9 bases line up with TRBD1. The V segment lost 4 bases and the J segment 5 bases; nucleotides outside the gene matches: 10. This CDR3 has 16 residues. Germline CDR1 reads KGHDR; CDR2 reads SFDVKD. CDR3 amino acids: CATSDSTTGGNYGYTF. The CDR3 DNA sequence: TGTGCCACCAGTGACTCTACCACAGGGGGCAATTATGGCTACACCTTC.

The chain links TRBV19 to TRBJ2-7; TRBD2 might be the D (6 bases). The V and J ends lost 3 bases and 4 bases respectively, with 16 bases between them. This CDR3 comprises 15 residues. Germline CDR1 and CDR2: LNHDA and SQIVND (reference sequence). CDR3 protein: CASSMQEGPTYEQYF. DNA for the CDR3: TGTGCCAGTAGTATGCAGGAGGGGCCCACATACGAGCAGTACTTC.

The chain employs TRBV5-1 and TRBJ2-7; 10 bases fit TRBD2. V dropped 2 bases and J dropped 2; count of bases not matched to a gene: 4. CDR1 SGHRS and CDR2 YFSETQ come from the germline V gene. The CDR3 has 15 amino acids. CDR3 nucleotide sequence: TGCGCCAGCAGCTTTTTAGCGGGAGGCACCTACGAGCAGTACTTC. Protein product: CASSFLAGGTYEQYF.

This clone was picked up a small number of times. The chain has TRBV19 and TRBJ1-5; D is unclear. The CDR3 has 11 amino acids. Trimming pared 10 bases from V and 9 bases from J, leaving 13 bases between. Germline values: CDR1 LNHDA, CDR2 SQIVND (reference sequence). CDR3 in amino acids: CATRGAGPQHF. For the CDR3, the DNA is TGTGCCACCCGAGGCGCGGGGCCCCAGCATTTT.

This clone occurred a few times. The chain combines TRBV27 with TRBJ2-2, with 7 bases fitting TRBD1. The CDR3 length is 16 residues. Germline V gene lookup returns CDR1 MNHEY and CDR2 SMNVEV (reference sequence). The V gene end was trimmed by 5 bases and the J gene end by 4 bases; junction bases not matched to a gene: 10. CDR3 coding DNA: TGTGCCAGCAGTCAAAGACAGGGTGTTAGCACCGGGGAGCTGTTTTTT. It is translated as CASSQRQGVSTGELFF.

This clone appeared once. J is TRBJ2-3 and V is TRBV30, with no clear D. The CDR3 length is 11 residues. Germline lookup yields CDR1 GTSNPN and CDR2 SVGIG (reference sequence). CDR3 residues: CSGGSTDTQYF. The DNA for the CDR3 is TGTTCGGGCGGCAGCACAGATACGCAGTATTTT.

This clone was seen once. The V call is TRBV6-5, the J call TRBJ2-1; no firm D call. Trimming shortened V by 2 bases and J by 6 bases, and 14 bases separated the two germline ends. The V gene's germline CDR1 is MNHEY and CDR2 SVGAGI. This CDR3 contains 15 residues. In nucleotides, the CDR3 is TGTGCCAGCAGTTACAACGAGCGCCTAACCAATGAGCAGTTCTTC. This gives the protein CASSYNERLTNEQFF.

V gene TRBV11-2 combines with J gene TRBJ2-3, with 15 bases lining up with TRBD2. CDR1 and CDR2 (germline): SGHAT, FQNNGV. The CDR3 extends over 17 amino acids. V was pared by 0 bases and J by 8 bases, with 6 bases of the junction left unmatched. The CDR3 coding sequence is TGTGCCAGCAGCTTAGAGCCGGGACTAGCGGGAGGTGGTACGCAGTATTTT. It translates to CASSLEPGLAGGGTQYF. Variable domain in full (rest from reference TRBV11-2 and TRBJ2-3): EAGVAQSPRYKIIEKRQSVAFWCNPISGHATLYWYQQILGQGPKLLIQFQNNGVVDDSQLPKDRFSAERLKGVDSTLKIQPAKLEDSAVYLCASSLEPGLAGGGTQYFGPGTRLTVL.

CDR3 residues: CASSLGTGFEQYF. In DNA, the CDR3 is TGTGCCAGCAGCTTGGGGACAGGGTTCGAGCAGTACTTC. The gene calls are TRBV28 and TRBJ2-7; 9 nucleotides line up with TRBD1. Germline values: CDR1 MDHEN, CDR2 SYDVKM. The CDR3 length is 13 residues. V lost 6 bases and J lost 6; bases outside the gene matches: 6.

This chain links TRBV21-1 with TRBJ2-1; the table's D gene call, TRBD1, was not cross checked with the DNA. TRBV21-1 is classified as a pseudogene. This CDR3 is 17 amino acids long. The CDR3 DNA reads TGTGCCAGTAGCCAAACTATACAGGGTGGAATCGGCAATGAGCAGTTCTTC. Protein sequence: CASSQTIQGGIGNEQFF.

This sequence joins TRBV19 and TRBJ2-7; the match to TRBD1 covers 9 bases. The germline V gene has CDR1 LNHDA and CDR2 SQIVND (reference sequence). The V segment lost 5 bases and the J segment 2 bases; nucleotides outside the gene matches: 7. This CDR3 is 15 amino acids long. CDR3 nucleotide sequence: TGTGCCAGTAGTCCAAGGGGACAGGGCACCTACGAGCAGTACTTC. This sequence encodes CASSPRGQGTYEQYF.

The chain employs TRBV19 and TRBJ1-2; D unclear. There are 14 residues in the CDR3. The V and J ends lost 3 bases and 2 bases respectively, with 10 bases between them. The germline V gene encodes CDR1 LNHDA and CDR2 SQIVND (reference sequence). The CDR3 loop is CASSIRLFNYGYTF. CDR3 nucleotides: TGTGCCAGTAGTATCCGACTCTTCAACTATGGCTACACCTTC.